This T cell receptor beta chain was sequenced during a study of OX40 agonist ivuxolimab in advanced cancers. CDR1 is SQVTM and CDR2 is ANQGSEA in the germline V gene. The V and J ends lost 8 bases and 0 bases, in that order; junction bases with no gene match: 4. This CDR3 region has 13 residues. Data came from immunoSEQ multiplex PCR; TCRdb stores just in-frame clones and leaves some out. This table holds tens of thousands of clones, roughly 84% found once. The origin of this receptor is an adult with an advanced solid tumor such as melanoma, head and neck, liver or kidney cancer. The rearrangement links TRBV29-1 to TRBJ2-3; 8 positions agree with TRBD1. Sequences were derived from CD4+ or CD8+ T cells sorted from blood, sampled in a trial of the OX40 agonist ivuxolimab. This CDR3 is CSTGGLSTDTQYF. The CDR3 region has the DNA TGCAGCACAGGGGGTCTTAGCACAGATACGCAGTATTTT.